These 21 T cell receptor beta chains were all obtained from the same sample, sequenced in a study of blood T cell repertoires in COVID-19. Generated by immunoSEQ multiplex PCR, the TCRdb table keeps only in-frame clones and is missing some. The data show 250,000 or so clones, approximately 85% seen once. The sample taken for sequencing was peripheral blood. All receptors come from a woman aged 30 to 39 with acute or convalescent COVID-19.

This chain links TRBV30 with TRBJ2-7; possible D gene TRBD2, 6 bases. Germline assignment: CDR1 GTSNPN and CDR2 SVGIG (reference sequence). This CDR3 contains 16 residues. Deletions cut 0 bases from V and 1 base from J, with 16 bases between. CDR3 in amino acids: CAWSVRDGSGSYEQYF. The CDR3 coding sequence is TGTGCCTGGAGTGTACGGGACGGGAGTGGGTCCTACGAGCAGTACTTC.

V usage is TRBV5-1 and J usage is TRBJ1-6; no clear D. This CDR3 contains 13 residues. Per the germline V gene, CDR1 is SGHRS and CDR2 is YFSETQ. V gave up 0 bases and J gave up 10 bases, with 8 bases separating them. The chain's CDR3 is CASSLALGSPLHF. The CDR3, as DNA: TGCGCCAGCAGCTTGGCCCTCGGGTCACCCCTCCACTTT.

The chain uses TRBV28 and TRBJ2-7; 7 nucleotides align to TRBD2. Germline V CDR1 and CDR2: MDHEN, SYDVKM. CDR3 length: 16 residues. V lost 2 bases to trimming and J lost 1 base; unmatched junction nucleotides: 8. The CDR3 sequence: CASSLPGEGPSYEQYF. The CDR3 nucleotides are TGTGCCAGCAGTTTACCCGGGGAGGGGCCGTCCTACGAGCAGTACTTC. The full variable domain, rest sourced from reference TRBV28 and TRBJ2-7, is DVKVTQSSRYLVKRTGEKVFLECVQDMDHENMFWYRQDPGLGLRLIYFSYDVKMKEKGDIPEGYSVSREKKERFSLILESASTNQTSMYLCASSLPGEGPSYEQYFGPGTRLTVT.

The rearrangement links TRBV30 to TRBJ1-5; TRBD1 aligns across 8 bases. Germline values: CDR1 GTSNPN, CDR2 SVGIG (reference sequence). V gave up 5 bases and J gave up 6 bases; unmatched junction bases: 6. The CDR3 runs to 13 residues. CDR3 nucleotides: TGTGCCTGGGCAACAGGGGGTACTCAGCCCCAGCATTTT. Encoded protein: CAWATGGTQPQHF.

This clone was seen a single time. CDR3 region: CASSLDRAFF. CDR3 bases: TGTGCCAGCAGCTTAGATCGAGCTTTCTTT. The gene calls are TRBV7-9 and TRBJ1-1, with D unclear. The V end was cut by 1 base, the J end by 10 bases, with 4 bases between. Germline V lookup: CDR1 SEHNR, CDR2 FQNEAQ (reference sequence). The CDR3 runs to 10 residues.

The gene calls are TRBV6-1 and TRBJ2-3, with TRBD1 matching over 8 bases. After removal of 3 bases from V and 1 base from J, the junction contained 3 bases not matched to a gene. Looked up from germline, CDR1 is MNHNS and CDR2 is SASEGT. The CDR3 is made up of 15 amino acids. The CDR3 DNA reads TGTGCCAGCAGTGAGTCGACAGGGGGCACAGATACGCAGTATTTT. It yields the protein CASSESTGGTDTQYF.

V is TRBV5-1 and J is TRBJ2-2; D uncertain. The CDR3 runs to 14 residues. The germline V gene has CDR1 SGHRS and CDR2 YFSETQ. The V and J ends lost 0 bases and 1 base respectively, with 4 bases between them. The CDR3 sequence is CASSLGGNTGELFF. The CDR3 DNA reads TGCGCCAGCAGCTTGGGCGGGAACACCGGGGAGCTGTTTTTT. Variable domain in full (rest from reference TRBV5-1 and TRBJ2-2): KAGVTQTPRYLIKTRGQQVTLSCSPISGHRSVSWYQQTPGQGLQFLFEYFSETQRNKGNFPGRFSGRQFSNSRSEMNVSTLELGDSALYLCASSLGGNTGELFFGEGSRLTVL.

The chain joins TRBV7-2 to TRBJ1-1; tentatively, D is TRBD1 (6 bases). Germline V gives CDR1 SGHTA, CDR2 FQGNSA. V shed 5 bases and J shed 4 bases, with 14 bases lying between them. The CDR3 loop spans 14 amino acids. For the CDR3, the DNA is TGTGCCAGCAGCGTAAGCAGGGGTGCCACTGAAGCTTTCTTT. Its translation is CASSVSRGATEAFF.

This clone appeared a few times. The gene calls are TRBV4-2 and TRBJ2-1, with 13 bases aligning to TRBD2. The CDR3 extends over 16 amino acids. The germline gives CDR1 LGHNA, CDR2 YNFKEQ. V lost 7 bases to trimming and J lost 10 bases; unmatched junction nucleotides: 13. The CDR3 here is CASTPTGTSGNLEQFF. DNA of the CDR3: TGTGCCAGCACGCCGACCGGGACTAGCGGGAATCTAGAGCAGTTCTTC.

The CDR3: CASSPRGLAGNHEQYF. Here the CDR3 DNA reads TGTGCCAGCAGCCCCCGGGGACTAGCGGGAAACCACGAGCAGTACTTC. The V call is TRBV9, the J call TRBJ2-7; 13 bases line up with TRBD2. Germline loops: CDR1 SGDLS, CDR2 YYNGEE. The trim removed 4 bases at V and 5 bases at J, leaving 9 bases unmatched. CDR3 length equals 16 residues.

Here the CDR3 DNA reads TGTGCCAGCAGCCCCCGGATAGGGGCCCAATACTACGAGCAGTACTTC. Translated, it gives CASSPRIGAQYYEQYF. The chain has TRBV9 and TRBJ2-7, with D maybe TRBD1 (5 bases). The CDR3 runs to 16 residues. V lost 4 bases and J 3 bases, leaving 20 bases between the germline ends. CDR1 is SGDLS, CDR2 YYNGEE, per germline. The entire variable domain, with the rest obtained from reference TRBV9 and TRBJ2-7, is as follows: DSGVTQTPKHLITATGQRVTLRCSPRSGDLSVYWYQQSLDQGLQFLIQYYNGEERAKGNILERFSAQQFPDLHSELNLSSLELGDSALYFCASSPRIGAQYYEQYFGPGTRLTVT.

The chain joins TRBV15 to TRBJ2-2; 8 bases are a match to TRBD1. The germline V gene has CDR1 LNHNV and CDR2 YYDKDF (reference sequence). Trimming cost V 6 bases and J 5 bases; bases outside gene matches: 2. This CDR3 has 13 amino acids. CDR3 sequence reads: CATRYRGTGELFF. The DNA of the CDR3 is TGTGCCACCAGGTACAGGGGGACCGGGGAGCTGTTTTTT.

The chain employs TRBV19 and TRBJ2-7; D possibly corresponds to TRBD1 (6 bases). The germline gives CDR1 LNHDA, CDR2 SQIVND (reference sequence). The CDR3 is 15 amino acids. Trimming stripped 8 bases from V and 2 bases from J, with 19 bases between. Here the CDR3 DNA reads TGTGCCAGTTCAGAACAGGGTGGTGGACCCTACGAGCAGTACTTC. Its protein is CASSEQGGGPYEQYF.

The chain recombines TRBV7-3 with TRBJ1-1, with a tentative D call TRBD1 (5 bases). Germline V gene lookup returns CDR1 SGHTA and CDR2 FQGTGA. V was shortened by 2 bases and J by 1 base, with 8 bases between the two germline ends. This CDR3 contains 14 residues. The CDR3 sequence is CASSLWGENTEAFF. CDR3 nucleotide sequence: TGTGCCAGCAGCTTATGGGGGGAGAACACTGAAGCTTTCTTT.

The V call is TRBV29-1, the J call TRBJ2-7; D might be TRBD1 (5 bases). Germline V gives CDR1 SQVTM, CDR2 ANQGSEA. The CDR3 has 13 residues. V gave up 5 bases and J gave up 4 bases, with 15 bases separating them. The CDR3 DNA reads TGCAGCGTTCTTGGCCCGGACACTTACGAGCAGTACTTC. The encoded protein is CSVLGPDTYEQYF.

The V call is TRBV13, the J call TRBJ1-6; unclear D gene. The V gene's germline CDR1 is PRHDT and CDR2 FYEKMQ (reference sequence). V was cut by 8 bases and J by 9 bases, with 14 bases left in between. The CDR3 consists of 13 residues. The CDR3 bases are TGTGCCAGCCGGCGGGGTATGACTTCACCCCTCCACTTT. Translated: CASRRGMTSPLHF.

This chain connects TRBV20-1 to TRBJ2-3; D is ambiguous. Trimming stripped 5 bases from V and 5 bases from J, with 5 bases between. CDR3 size: 10 residues. The V gene's germline CDR1 is DFQATT and CDR2 SNEGSKA (reference sequence). CDR3 sequence: CSAFIDTQYF. For the CDR3, the DNA is TGCAGTGCTTTCATAGATACGCAGTATTTT.

The chain has TRBV5-6 and TRBJ2-2; 7 positions match TRBD2. Trimming at V came to 0 bases and at J to 6 bases, leaving 8 bases not matched to a gene. Germline loops: CDR1 SGHDT, CDR2 YYEEEE. This CDR3 comprises 16 residues. DNA of the CDR3: TGTGCCAGCAGCTTGGGGAGGCGGGGGACCTCCGGGGAGCTGTTTTTT. Its protein is CASSLGRRGTSGELFF.

V is TRBV29-1 and J is TRBJ2-5, with 8 bases matching TRBD2. The V gene end was trimmed by 1 base and the J gene end by 5 bases; junction bases not matched to a gene: 9. The germline V gene has CDR1 SQVTM and CDR2 ANQGSEA. This CDR3 region has 15 residues. This CDR3 is CSVEGAAGELETQYF. The CDR3 bases are TGCAGCGTTGAAGGGGCAGCGGGAGAACTTGAGACCCAGTACTTC.

In DNA form, the CDR3 reads TGCGCCAGCAGTGAACAGGGGTCCACTGAAGCTTTCTTT. Translation gives CASSEQGSTEAFF. The rearrangement joins TRBV10-1 to TRBJ1-1; 7 bases are a match to TRBD1. This CDR3 has 13 amino acids. CDR1 and CDR2 (germline): WNHNN, SYGVQD (reference sequence). The V and J ends lost 3 bases and 4 bases, in that order; junction bases with no gene match: 2.

This sequence joins TRBV5-1 and TRBJ2-2, with TRBD2 identical over 9 bases. Germline V gene data show CDR1 as SGHRS and CDR2 as YFSETQ. This CDR3 is built from 16 residues. The junction had 11 bases not matched to a gene; V was cut back by 4 bases and J by 7 bases. The chain's CDR3 is CASSQAGTSLIGELFF. CDR3 in DNA: TGCGCCAGCAGCCAGGCCGGGACTAGCCTCATCGGGGAGCTGTTTTTT.